The T cell receptor (beta chain) under discussion was sequenced for a study of CD8+ T cells in alopecia areata. General observations from the study: Resident alphabeta T cells of normal skin are also sequenced in scalp samples.

PBMCs yielded sorted CD4+ and CD8+ T cells. cDNA reverse transcribed from extracted RNA served as the sequencing template. Assay used: immunoSEQ multiplex PCR; TCRdb lists only in-frame clones, some missing. This table has fewer than 200,000 clones, 50% to 60% appearing once. Comments on this clone: What it recognizes is unknown.

The clonotype originates from a human donor with alopecia areata. Sequenced here: CD4+ T cells sorted from blood, sampled at week 0.

Here the CDR3 DNA reads TGTGCCAGCAGTGCCTTTGGGGGCCAAGAGACCCAGTACTTC. Amino acids: CASSAFGGQETQYF. This chain links TRBV2 with TRBJ2-5; D might be TRBD1 or TRBD2, each matching 5 bases. Deletions cut 4 bases from V and 1 base from J, with 10 bases between. The CDR3 extends over 14 amino acids. The germline gives CDR1 SNHLY, CDR2 FYNNEI.